The next 13 T cell receptor beta chains were all read from a single sample in a study of CD8+CD57+ T cells in acquired aplastic anemia. According to the study, genomic DNA was the template for TCR beta VDJ and CDR3 profiling. TCRdb reprocessed the reads with MiXCR, giving one entry per CDR3 protein. The sample lists 150,000 to 200,000 distinct CDR3 sequences; over 60% were seen once. Sample: sorted CD4+, CD8+, or CD8+CD57+ T cells (not recorded which) from PBMCs. The receptors come from a human donor with severe aplastic anemia or a healthy control (not recorded which).

This clonotype showed up just once. The rearrangement links TRBV10-3 to TRBJ2-5; no clear D gene. The germline V and J ends were trimmed by 2 bases and 4 bases, with 8 bases remaining between them. This CDR3 has 13 amino acids. Germline values: CDR1 ENHRY, CDR2 SYGVKD. The CDR3 DNA reads TGTGCCATCAGTGAGAGGGCGGTAGAGACCCAGTACTTC. It yields the protein CAISERAVETQYF.

This chain links TRBV5-1 with TRBJ2-2, with D uncertain. This CDR3 is built from 16 residues. The ends were cut back, 5 bases at V and 3 bases at J, with 17 bases in the middle. Germline CDR1 is SGHRS and CDR2 is YFSETQ. Here the CDR3 reads CASRQTPNLDTGELFF. CDR3 sequence (DNA): TGCGCCAGCAGACAGACCCCAAACCTGGACACCGGGGAGCTGTTTTTT. The full variable domain, completed using reference TRBV5-1 and TRBJ2-2, is KAGVTQTPRYLIKTRGQQVTLSCSPISGHRSVSWYQQTPGQGLQFLFEYFSETQRNKGNFPGRFSGRQFSNSRSEMNVSTLELGDSALYLCASRQTPNLDTGELFFGEGSRLTVL.

Remarks on this clonotype: The germline gene is not matched at one end of the junction; a read error may be the cause. The gene calls are TRBV9 and TRBJ2-1; 10 nucleotides match TRBD2. The CDR3 is 17 residues long. From germline, CDR1 is SGDLS and CDR2 YYNGEE. The DNA of the CDR3 is TGCGCCAGCAGCCAAGGGGCGGGACTAGCGACGGGGAATGAGCAGTTCTTC. It is translated as CASSQGAGLATGNEQFF.

The rearrangement uses TRBV24-1 and TRBJ2-1, with no clear D. Trimming took off 5 bases at V and 10 bases at J, with 14 bases between the two ends. Germline CDR1 and CDR2: KGHDR and SFDVKD. The CDR3 is 13 residues long. This chain's CDR3 is CATSASLVGEQFF. CDR3 coding DNA: TGTGCCACCAGTGCCTCTTTAGTGGGGGAGCAGTTCTTC.

The chain joins TRBV6-2 or TRBV6-3 to TRBJ2-1; D might be TRBD2 (5 bases). This CDR3 is 17 amino acids long. Trimming stripped 4 bases from V and 0 bases from J, with 16 bases between. Germline assignment: CDR1 MNHEY and CDR2 SVGEGT. The CDR3 coding sequence is TGTGCCAGCAGTTCCCCCATCGGGGTTACCTCCTACAATGAGCAGTTCTTC. It codes for CASSSPIGVTSYNEQFF.

The rearrangement uses TRBV29-1 and TRBJ2-7; D gene uncertain. The V end lost 5 bases, the J end lost 0 bases, and 11 bases lay between the germline ends. The CDR3 is made up of 13 amino acids. The germline gives CDR1 SQVTM, CDR2 ANQGSEA. CDR3 in amino acids: CSVLVINSYEQYF. The CDR3 coding sequence is TGCAGCGTTCTAGTGATTAACTCCTACGAGCAGTACTTC.

Only one count was recorded for this clonotype. The J gene is TRBJ1-3, the V gene TRBV7-9; weak D call: TRBD1 (5 bases). Germline values: CDR1 SEHNR, CDR2 FQNEAQ (reference sequence). There are 18 residues in the CDR3. V gave up 1 base and J gave up 5 bases, with 21 bases separating them. CDR3 in amino acids: CASSLEGTEYKARNTIYF. In nucleotides, the CDR3 is TGTGCCAGCAGCTTAGAAGGGACGGAGTATAAGGCCCGAAACACCATATATTTT.

The chain has TRBV10-3 and TRBJ2-7; a possible D gene is TRBD1 (7 bases). This CDR3 comprises 13 residues. Looked up from germline, CDR1 is ENHRY and CDR2 is SYGVKD. V lost 7 bases to trimming and J lost 3 bases, with 13 bases between them. CDR3 amino acids: CAINGGTDYEQYF. CDR3 sequence (DNA): TGTGCCATCAATGGCGGGACAGACTACGAGCAGTACTTC.

In regard to this clonotype: The conserved phenylalanine or tryptophan normally closing the CDR3 is absent here, so this likely arose from a read error. It is unclear where the CDR3 begins or ends on the DNA, so no DNA is shown, and the CDR3 is as TCRdb lists it. The V call is TRBV6-4, the J call TRBJ1-1; TRBD1, the table's D call, was not compared with the DNA. CDR1 MRHNA and CDR2 SNTAGT come from the germline V gene. The CDR3 totals 9 residues, both ends included. CDR3 residues: CASSRTGDY.

The V gene is TRBV5-4, the J gene TRBJ1-6, with 7 bases fitting TRBD1. The CDR3 totals 14 residues. V lost 5 bases to trimming and J lost 6 bases; unmatched junction nucleotides: 5. Germline V CDR1 and CDR2: SGHNT, YYREEE (reference sequence). CDR3 bases: TGTGCCAGCAGTCCACAGGGGTTTAATTCACCCCTCCACTTT. It is translated as CASSPQGFNSPLHF.

In this sample, this clonotype turned up many times. V is TRBV12-3 or TRBV12-4 and J is TRBJ2-7; 8 bases are shared with TRBD1. The CDR3 has 14 residues. V dropped 6 bases and J dropped 6; count of bases not matched to a gene: 10. The CDR3: CASSTGTGMLEQYF. The DNA of the CDR3 is TGTGCCAGCAGCACCGGGACAGGTATGCTCGAGCAGTACTTC.

J is TRBJ2-2 and V is TRBV29-1; the D is unclear. This CDR3 contains 12 residues. Germline CDR1 reads SQVTM; CDR2 reads ANQGSEA. The V and J ends lost 8 bases and 4 bases respectively, with 11 bases between them. CDR3 bases: TGCAGCACCAAGGAAGGCACCGGGGAGCTGTTTTTT. This sequence encodes CSTKEGTGELFF.

The rearrangement links TRBV7-9 to TRBJ1-2, with D perhaps TRBD1 (5 bases). The ends were cut back, 1 base at V and 7 bases at J, with 7 bases in the middle. The CDR3 has 12 residues. Germline assignment: CDR1 SEHNR and CDR2 FQNEAQ (reference sequence). The CDR3 here is CASSLEGAGYTF. The CDR3 DNA follows: TGTGCCAGCAGCTTAGAAGGGGCTGGCTACACCTTC.